The T cell receptor beta chain under discussion was sequenced for a study of Graves' ophthalmopathy and Graves' hyperthyroidism listed by TCRdb under 2018. In terms of the full investigation: Hyperthyroidism was defined as stable when no progression to ophthalmopathy occurred within 18 months of follow-up. For independent validation, a separate cohort was made up of 18 to 20 hyperthyroidism patients plus 17 patients who later progressed from hyperthyroidism to ophthalmopathy. To explore V-J signatures that separate ophthalmopathy from hyperthyroidism, a discovery set of about 96 patients was enrolled, consisting of approximately 45 with ophthalmopathy and some 56 with stable hyperthyroidism. In total, some 130 blood samples were TCR-sequenced: fewer than 50 ophthalmopathy, approximately 80 hyperthyroidism and around 17 hyperthyroidism-to-ophthalmopathy patients. In six hyperthyroidism patients, T-cell repertoires of thyroid tissue and blood were compared. After sampling, hyperthyroidism patients received methimazole starting at 30 mg daily, and ophthalmopathy patients received high-dose intravenous methylprednisolone. TCR beta repertoire signatures were used to distinguish Graves' ophthalmopathy from Graves' hyperthyroidism and to predict progression to ophthalmopathy.

Relative to germline, V is missing 5 bases and J is missing 1 base, with 7 bases of the junction outside any gene match. The CDR3 contains 16 residues, cysteine and phenylalanine counted. CDR3 DNA only is kept here, 48 bases in frame from base 1. Overall results and qualifications from the work: In cross-validation, the 13-signature model distinguished ophthalmopathy from stable hyperthyroidism with 87.88% sensitivity and around 84% specificity, while in the test set the corresponding values were 80% and 75%. Most expanded thyroid clonotypes with frequency above 0.001 were also detected in blood, suggesting blood repertoires may reflect the thyroid immune response. In validation, the model predicted ophthalmopathy progression with about 71% sensitivity and less than 80% specificity; around twelve predicted patients were CT-confirmed with GO in a median of approximately 6.2 months. Sample size was not predetermined statistically, and investigators were not blinded to group allocation.

For repertoire sequencing, TCR beta CDR3 regions were amplified from RNA transcripts. The first round was an RT-PCR using HTBI primers with the Qiagen OneStep RT-PCR kit, and this first round was followed by a second-round multiplex PCR, then size selection and purification. Sequencing of the libraries was carried out on an Illumina HiSeq2000 in paired-end mode with 100 bp reads. The authors processed their data as follows. SOAPnuke was used for read processing, and reads with adapters, uncalled bases, a mean Phred below 15, or no exact constant-primer or identifier match were discarded. High-quality paired reads were merged with COPE v1.2.5. Clonotypes were defined as unique nucleotide sequences and were aligned to IMGT TRB V, D and J references using MiTCR v1.1. Only V-J combinations with frequency above 0.0001 were analysed, covering over 99% of repertoires. For each V-J combination, a TCR clonal expansion and chaos score was defined as the ratio of F50 clonal expansion to chaos observed in the TCRdist matrix. Welch's t-statistics and random forest were used to reduce the features to about a dozen V-J combinations, which were then used as input to a naive Bayes classifier. The Morisita-Horn index was used to measure how similar the thyroid and blood repertoires were. TCRdb passed the public sequencing reads through fastp at Q25 and MiXCR, retaining productive beta sequences. Rows with one shared CDR3 protein collapse into an entry with the most common genes and DNA. It is TCRdb's table, rather than the study itself, that gives the V and J calls and clone size. The sample table lists around 1,200,000 distinct CDR3 sequences, about 40% of them with a count of one. The top ten constitute approximately 10% of the sample.

Hyperthyroidism patients were newly diagnosed, with disease duration under 2 months, and aged 18 to 65 years. Patients with other autoimmune diseases, uncontrolled infections, pregnancy or lactation were excluded from the study. Clinical symptoms, serum thyroxine, TRAb, thyroid ultrasound and orbital computed tomography formed the basis of the diagnosis. Total RNA was extracted using Trizol reagent, and RNA quality was checked on an Agilent 2100 Bioanalyzer. This clonotype showed up just a few times. This clone's antigen is unknown. The record has no base qualities; no much larger clone is one base away.

Sequencing was performed on peripheral blood or thyroid tissue (not recorded which). The TCR was taken from an adult man with Graves' hyperthyroidism. The chain uses TRBV12-3 or TRBV12-4 and TRBJ1-1, with 10 middle bases fitting TRBD1. The CDR3 is CASSDRTGGRNTEAFF. The base sequence is TGTGCCAGCAGTGATCGGACAGGGGGTAGGAACACTGAAGCTTTCTTT.